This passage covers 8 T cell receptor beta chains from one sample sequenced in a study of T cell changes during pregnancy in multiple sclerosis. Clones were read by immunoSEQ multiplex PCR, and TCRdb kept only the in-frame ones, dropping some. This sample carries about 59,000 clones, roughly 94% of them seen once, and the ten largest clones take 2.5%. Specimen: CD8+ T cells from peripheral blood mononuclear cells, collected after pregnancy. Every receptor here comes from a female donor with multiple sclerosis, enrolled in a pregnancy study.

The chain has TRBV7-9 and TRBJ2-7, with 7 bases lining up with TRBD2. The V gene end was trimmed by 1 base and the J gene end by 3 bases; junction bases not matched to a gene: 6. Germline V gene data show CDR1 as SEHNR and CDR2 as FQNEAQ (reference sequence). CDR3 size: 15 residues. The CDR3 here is CASSLGGGLNYEQYF. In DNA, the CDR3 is TGTGCCAGCAGCTTAGGGGGGGGACTCAACTACGAGCAGTACTTC.

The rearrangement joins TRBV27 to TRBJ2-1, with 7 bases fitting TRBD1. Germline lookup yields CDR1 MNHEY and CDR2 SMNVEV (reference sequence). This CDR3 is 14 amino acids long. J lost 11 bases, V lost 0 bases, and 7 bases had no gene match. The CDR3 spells CASSLSNRDRQQFF. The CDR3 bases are TGTGCCAGCAGTTTATCTAACCGGGACAGACAGCAGTTCTTC.

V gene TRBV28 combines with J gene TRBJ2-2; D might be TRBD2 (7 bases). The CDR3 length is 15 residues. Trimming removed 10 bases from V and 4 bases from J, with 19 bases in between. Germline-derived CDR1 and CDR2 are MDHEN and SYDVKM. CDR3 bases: TGTGCCACTTCGAGGGGAGGGGGAGGCACCGGGGAGCTGTTTTTT. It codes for CATSRGGGGTGELFF.

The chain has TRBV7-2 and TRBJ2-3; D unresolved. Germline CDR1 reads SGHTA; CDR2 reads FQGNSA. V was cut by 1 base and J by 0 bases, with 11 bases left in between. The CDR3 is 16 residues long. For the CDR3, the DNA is TGTGCCAGCAGCTTAGTGCCAGCGCTTAGCACAGATACGCAGTATTTT. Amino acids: CASSLVPALSTDTQYF.

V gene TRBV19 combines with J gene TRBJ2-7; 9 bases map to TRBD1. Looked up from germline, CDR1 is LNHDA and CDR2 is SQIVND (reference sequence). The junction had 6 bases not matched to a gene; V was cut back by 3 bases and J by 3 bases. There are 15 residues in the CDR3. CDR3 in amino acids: CASSMGTGTHYEQYF. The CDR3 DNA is TGTGCCAGTAGTATGGGGACAGGGACGCACTACGAGCAGTACTTC.

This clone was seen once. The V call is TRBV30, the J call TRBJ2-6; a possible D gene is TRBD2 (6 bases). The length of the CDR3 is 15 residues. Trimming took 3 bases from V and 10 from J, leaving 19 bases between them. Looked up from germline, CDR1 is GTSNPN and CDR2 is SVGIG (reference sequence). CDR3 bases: TGTGCCTGGAGAGAGGGATCCGGAGGGTTGAACGTCCTGACTTTC. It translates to CAWREGSGGLNVLTF.

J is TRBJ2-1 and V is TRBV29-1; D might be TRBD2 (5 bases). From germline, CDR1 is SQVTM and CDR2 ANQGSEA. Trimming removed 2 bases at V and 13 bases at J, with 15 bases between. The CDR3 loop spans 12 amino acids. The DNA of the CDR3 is TGCAGCGTTGAAATCCTAGCAGGAAAACAGTTCTTC. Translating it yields CSVEILAGKQFF.

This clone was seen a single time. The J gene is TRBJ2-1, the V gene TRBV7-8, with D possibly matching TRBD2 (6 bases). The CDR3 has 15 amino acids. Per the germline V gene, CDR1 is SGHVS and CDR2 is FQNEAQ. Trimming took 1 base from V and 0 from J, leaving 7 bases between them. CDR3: CASSLVGSSYNEQFF. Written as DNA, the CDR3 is TGTGCCAGCAGCTTAGTCGGGAGCTCCTACAATGAGCAGTTCTTC.